The T cell receptor beta chain under discussion was sequenced for a study of shared clonotypes between healthy human individuals. Overall study results and limits: The study generally estimated greater richness for naive than memory subsets.

Germline V CDR1 and CDR2: SGHTA, FQGNSA. The CDR3 spans 14 residues. Trimming removed 3 bases at V and 2 bases at J, with 11 bases between. Generated by immunoSEQ multiplex PCR, the TCRdb table keeps only in-frame clones and is missing some. The table has over 1.5 million clones, roughly 98% seen once. Concerning this clone itself: Its target is unknown.

The sample consisted of naive CD4+ T cells sorted from blood. Described subset: CD45RA+ positively selected. The TCR sequence derives from a man aged 25 to 40 in good health. The V gene is TRBV7-2, the J gene TRBJ2-7; D is possibly TRBD1 (5 bases). CDR3 DNA: TGTGCCAGCAGCTTCGGGCAGGGAACCTACGAGCAGTACTTC. Translated: CASSFGQGTYEQYF.